This TCR beta chain emerged from a study of blood T cell repertoires in COVID-19. Looking at the study overall: Acute and convalescent COVID-19 specimens originated in the United States, Italy and Spain.

Trimming cost V 4 bases and J 4 bases, with 17 bases left between them. This CDR3 is 16 amino acids long. Germline values: CDR1 LGHNA, CDR2 YSLEER. Clones were sequenced by immunoSEQ multiplex PCR, and TCRdb holds only the in-frame ones, with some missing. The sample shows some 50,000 clones, 83% of them seen only once. The J gene is TRBJ2-1, the V gene TRBV4-3; a weak D match, TRBD1 (6 bases). The sequence was obtained from a man at least 80 years old in a cohort sampled during active COVID-19. Sequencing input: peripheral blood. The CDR3 bases are TGCGCCAGCAGCCTTACCGGGACACTTGCATACAATGAGCAGTTCTTC. Encoded protein: CASSLTGTLAYNEQFF.